Shown below are 21 T cell receptor beta chains from a single sample sequenced in a study of CD8 T cells in ankylosing spondylitis. Study outcomes and limitations: Characteristic of ankylosing spondylitis blood, it appeared, was a TCR beta motif comprising several highly homologous variants.

Their antigens are not known. TCRdb redid the calling of the 5' RACE reads with MiXCR, one entry per CDR3 protein. The sample contains hundreds of thousands of distinct CDR3 sequences, roughly 18% of which appear only once. The specimen sequenced was blood, either unsorted or a sorted T cell fraction (not recorded which). The receptors derive from a male donor with ankylosing spondylitis.

V usage is TRBV5-1 and J usage is TRBJ2-5, with D possibly TRBD2 on 5 matching bases. Trimming removed 3 bases from V and 5 bases from J, with 14 bases in between. Germline CDR1 SGHRS, CDR2 YFSETQ. This CDR3 region has 14 residues. CDR3 nucleotide sequence: TGCGCCAGCAGCTGGGGAGCCCCAAGGGAGACCCAGTACTTC. It translates to CASSWGAPRETQYF. Complete variable domain (other parts from reference TRBV5-1 and TRBJ2-5): KAGVTQTPRYLIKTRGQQVTLSCSPISGHRSVSWYQQTPGQGLQFLFEYFSETQRNKGNFPGRFSGRQFSNSRSEMNVSTLELGDSALYLCASSWGAPRETQYFGPGTRLLVL.

The chain uses TRBV20-1 and TRBJ2-1, with D possibly matching TRBD2 (5 bases). From germline, CDR1 is DFQATT and CDR2 SNEGSKA (reference sequence). The CDR3 consists of 14 residues. Between the trimmed V and J ends, which lost 3 bases and 4 bases, there was a span of 13 bases. CDR3 residues: CSASRTSTYNEQFF. In DNA, the CDR3 is TGCAGTGCTAGCAGGACTTCGACTTACAATGAGCAGTTCTTC.

This clonotype was seen a handful of times. V usage is TRBV4-2 and J usage is TRBJ2-5; possible D gene TRBD2, 6 bases. CDR1 and CDR2 from the germline V gene are LGHNA and YNFKEQ. The CDR3 extends over 16 amino acids. Between the trimmed V and J ends, which lost 2 bases and 1 base, there was a span of 14 bases. CDR3 in amino acids: CASSQSAGWGQETQYF. The CDR3, as DNA: TGTGCCAGCAGCCAATCCGCGGGATGGGGCCAAGAGACCCAGTACTTC.

The chain has TRBV28 and TRBJ2-1, with D possibly called TRBD1 or TRBD2 (6 bases each). The CDR3 is 16 amino acids. V shed 6 bases and J shed 7 bases, with 22 bases lying between them. Germline CDR1 MDHEN, CDR2 SYDVKM. The CDR3 region is CASSSSGAAHPNEQFF. CDR3 in DNA: TGTGCCAGCAGCTCCTCGGGGGCAGCCCATCCGAATGAGCAGTTCTTC.

The chain has TRBV5-5 and TRBJ2-3, with D possibly matching TRBD1 (5 bases). Germline loops: CDR1 SGHKS, CDR2 YYEKEE (reference sequence). Trimming took 3 bases from V and 5 from J, leaving 16 bases between them. The CDR3 runs 15 residues. CDR3 residues: CASSSGSVAIDTQYF. DNA for the CDR3: TGTGCCAGCAGCTCAGGGTCAGTCGCTATAGATACGCAGTATTTT.

The V call is TRBV7-6, the J call TRBJ1-3; D gene unclear. Between the trimmed V and J ends, which lost 1 base and 0 bases, there was a span of 10 bases. CDR3 length: 16 amino acids. Germline V gene data show CDR1 as SGHVS and CDR2 as FNYEAQ. CDR3 in amino acids: CASSLGAQVSGNTIYF. The CDR3 DNA reads TGTGCCAGCAGCTTAGGGGCACAAGTCTCTGGAAACACCATATATTTT.

This clonotype has a handful of counts. The chain links TRBV12-3 or TRBV12-4 to TRBJ2-7, with TRBD1 matching 7 bases. J lost 8 bases, V lost 5 bases, and 12 bases had no gene match. The CDR3 extends over 14 amino acids. The CDR3 protein is CASSLGQSSWKQYF. The CDR3 nucleotides read TGTGCCAGCAGTCTGGGACAGTCCTCTTGGAAGCAGTACTTC.

This clonotype occurred a few times. The chain joins TRBV2 to TRBJ2-5; tentative D call: TRBD2 (6 bases). The CDR3 totals 14 residues. Per germline, CDR1 SNHLY and CDR2 FYNNEI. The V and J ends lost 0 bases and 7 bases respectively, with 12 bases between them. Here the CDR3 reads CASSEARGDGTQYF. The CDR3 DNA follows: TGTGCCAGCAGTGAAGCGCGCGGGGATGGGACCCAGTACTTC. Supplemented by reference TRBV2 and TRBJ2-5, the full variable domain reads EPEVTQTPSHQVTQMGQEVILRCVPISNHLYFYWYRQILGQKVEFLVSFYNNEISEKSEIFDDQFSVERPDGSNFTLKIRSTKLEDSAMYFCASSEARGDGTQYFGPGTRLLVL.

This chain links TRBV5-6 with TRBJ2-7; no definite D call. The V end was cut by 4 bases, the J end by 4 bases, with 12 bases between. CDR3 size: 13 residues. Germline assignment: CDR1 SGHDT and CDR2 YYEEEE. In nucleotides, the CDR3 is TGTGCCAGCAGCGCCAAACGTTGGTACGAGCAGTACTTC. Translating gives CASSAKRWYEQYF.

This clonotype was observed a handful of times. This chain links TRBV5-1 with TRBJ2-7; TRBD1 is a possible D gene (5 bases). This CDR3 has 16 amino acids. The V end lost 4 bases, the J end lost 5 bases, and 22 bases lay between the germline ends. CDR1 is SGHRS, CDR2 YFSETQ, per germline. The CDR3 DNA reads TGCGCCAGCAGCCGAAGGAACCAGGGATCCGGCGACGAGCAGTACTTC. Amino acid sequence: CASSRRNQGSGDEQYF. Variable domain in full (rest from reference TRBV5-1 and TRBJ2-7): KAGVTQTPRYLIKTRGQQVTLSCSPISGHRSVSWYQQTPGQGLQFLFEYFSETQRNKGNFPGRFSGRQFSNSRSEMNVSTLELGDSALYLCASSRRNQGSGDEQYFGPGTRLTVT.

Only a few counts were recorded for this clonotype. The chain is built from TRBV12-5 and TRBJ2-6, with 8 bases aligning to TRBD1. The V and J ends lost 0 bases and 0 bases, in that order; junction bases with no gene match: 7. Germline V lookup: CDR1 LGHNT, CDR2 FRNRAP. CDR3 length: 19 amino acids. The CDR3 bases are TGTGCTAGTGGTTTGGTAGGTTCAGGGGGCTCCTCTGGGGCCAACGTCCTGACTTTC. Translating gives CASGLVGSGGSSGANVLTF.

This clonotype was seen at least ten times. The chain couples TRBV5-1 to TRBJ1-6; no firm D call. This CDR3 is 15 amino acids long. Trimming took 3 bases from V and 5 from J, leaving 12 bases between them. The V gene's germline CDR1 is SGHRS and CDR2 YFSETQ. CDR3 amino acids: CASSSAITNNSPLHF. As DNA, the CDR3 is TGCGCCAGCAGCTCCGCTATAACCAATAATTCACCCCTCCACTTT. The variable domain in full, completed from reference TRBV5-1 and TRBJ1-6, reads KAGVTQTPRYLIKTRGQQVTLSCSPISGHRSVSWYQQTPGQGLQFLFEYFSETQRNKGNFPGRFSGRQFSNSRSEMNVSTLELGDSALYLCASSSAITNNSPLHFGNGTRLTVT.

V gene TRBV20-1 combines with J gene TRBJ2-3, with a tentative D call TRBD2 (6 bases). Germline CDR1 is DFQATT and CDR2 is SNEGSKA (reference sequence). Trimming took off 8 bases at V and 2 bases at J, with 14 bases between the two ends. The CDR3 extends over 13 amino acids. The CDR3: CSTGSGVTDTQYF. The CDR3 nucleotides are TGCAGTACCGGGAGCGGCGTCACAGATACGCAGTATTTT.

In its sample, this clonotype was seen a few times. The gene calls are TRBV29-1 and TRBJ2-5; D possibly corresponds to TRBD1 (5 bases). The CDR3 covers 13 residues. The V end lost 4 bases, the J end lost 5 bases, and 14 bases lay between the germline ends. Germline CDR1 reads SQVTM; CDR2 reads ANQGSEA. DNA of the CDR3: TGCAGCGTTGGGGATCCCAGGGCCGAGACCCAGTACTTC. Translating gives CSVGDPRAETQYF.

This chain joins TRBV4-1 and TRBJ2-3; the D is unclear. The V end lost 0 bases, the J end lost 9 bases, and 13 bases lay between the germline ends. This CDR3 is built from 14 residues. The germline V gene has CDR1 MGHRA and CDR2 YSYEKL. The CDR3 region is CASSQEFPRDTQYF. DNA of the CDR3: TGCGCCAGCAGCCAAGAGTTCCCCAGAGACACGCAGTATTTT.

V and J are TRBV20-1 and TRBJ1-5; TRBD1 is a possible D gene (5 bases). V gave up 4 bases and J gave up 5 bases, with 18 bases separating them. This CDR3 has 15 amino acids. From germline, CDR1 is DFQATT and CDR2 SNEGSKA (reference sequence). The CDR3 loop reads CSAIHSKGKDQPQHF. The CDR3 bases are TGCAGTGCTATCCACAGTAAGGGGAAGGATCAGCCCCAGCATTTT.

The chain employs TRBV2 and TRBJ1-1, with D uncertain. The CDR3 totals 13 residues. The ends were cut back, 5 bases at V and 5 bases at J, with 12 bases in the middle. The germline gives CDR1 SNHLY, CDR2 FYNNEI. In DNA form, the CDR3 reads TGTGCCAGCAGTTCTGTCGGGAGGACTGAAGCTTTCTTT. Residues: CASSSVGRTEAFF.

In this sample, this clonotype turned up many times. The chain is built from TRBV25-1 and TRBJ1-4; possible D gene TRBD1, 5 bases. The ends were cut back, 5 bases at V and 8 bases at J, with 12 bases in the middle. CDR1 MGHDK and CDR2 SYGVNS come from the germline V gene. The CDR3 extends over 13 amino acids. This CDR3 is CASSMAGREKLFF. The CDR3 DNA follows: TGTGCCAGCAGTATGGCAGGGAGAGAAAAACTGTTTTTT. Full variable domain (missing parts from reference TRBV25-1 and TRBJ1-4): EADIYQTPRYLVIGTGKKITLECSQTMGHDKMYWYQQDPGMELHLIHYSYGVNSTEKGDLSSESTVSRIRTEHFPLTLESARPSHTSQYLCASSMAGREKLFFGSGTQLSVL.

This clonotype was detected only a few times. The chain uses TRBV15 and TRBJ2-1; 10 nucleotides agree with TRBD1. Germline CDR1 and CDR2: LNHNV and YYDKDF (reference sequence). With V trimmed by 1 base and J by 3 bases, 0 bases remained unmatched. This CDR3 contains 15 residues. The CDR3 loop reads CATSRGTGGYNEQFF. CDR3 in DNA: TGTGCCACCAGCAGAGGGACAGGGGGCTACAATGAGCAGTTCTTC. The full variable domain, rest sourced from reference TRBV15 and TRBJ2-1, is DAMVIQNPRYQVTQFGKPVTLSCSQTLNHNVMYWYQQKSSQAPKLLFHYYDKDFNNEADTPDNFQSRRPNTSFCFLDIRSPGLGDTAMYLCATSRGTGGYNEQFFGPGTRLTVL.

The chain couples TRBV6-1 to TRBJ2-2, with no clear D. V lost 2 bases to trimming and J lost 4 bases, with 11 bases between them. The CDR3 contains 15 residues. Germline V gives CDR1 MNHNS, CDR2 SASEGT. CDR3 amino acids: CASSESGRFTGELFF. The CDR3 DNA is TGTGCCAGCAGTGAATCAGGCAGGTTCACCGGGGAGCTGTTTTTT.

The chain recombines TRBV3-1 with TRBJ1-2, with D possibly matching TRBD1 (6 bases). Trimming pared 2 bases from V and 3 bases from J, leaving 13 bases between. The length of the CDR3 is 15 residues. Looked up from germline, CDR1 is LGHDT and CDR2 is YNNKEL (reference sequence). In nucleotides, the CDR3 is TGTGCCAGCAGCCAATGGTCGGGGGGGCACTATGGCTACACCTTC. Its protein is CASSQWSGGHYGYTF.